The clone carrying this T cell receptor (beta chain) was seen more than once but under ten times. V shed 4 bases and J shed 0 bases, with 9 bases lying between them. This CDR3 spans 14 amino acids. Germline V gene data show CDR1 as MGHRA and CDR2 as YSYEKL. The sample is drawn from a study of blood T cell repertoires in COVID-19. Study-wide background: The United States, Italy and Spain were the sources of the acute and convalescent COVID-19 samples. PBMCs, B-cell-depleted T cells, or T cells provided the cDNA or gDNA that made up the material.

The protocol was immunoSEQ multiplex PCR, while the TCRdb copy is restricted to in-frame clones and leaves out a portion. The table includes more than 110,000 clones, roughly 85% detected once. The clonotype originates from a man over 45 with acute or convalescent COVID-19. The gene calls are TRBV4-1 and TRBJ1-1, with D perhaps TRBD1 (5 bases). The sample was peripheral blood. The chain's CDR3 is CASSPRQMNTEAFF. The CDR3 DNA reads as TGCGCCAGCAGCCCGAGACAGATGAACACTGAAGCTTTCTTT.